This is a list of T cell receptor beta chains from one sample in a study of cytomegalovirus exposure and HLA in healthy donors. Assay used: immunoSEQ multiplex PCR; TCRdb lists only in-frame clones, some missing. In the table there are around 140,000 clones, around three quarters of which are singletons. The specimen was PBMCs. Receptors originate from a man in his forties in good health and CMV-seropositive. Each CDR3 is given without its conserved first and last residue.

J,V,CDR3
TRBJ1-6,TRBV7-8,ASSLHMGASPLH
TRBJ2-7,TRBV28,ASSLSSYEQY
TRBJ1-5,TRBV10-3,AISTDSNQPQH
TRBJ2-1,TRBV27,ASSIAGGALNEQF
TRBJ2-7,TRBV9,ASSGGTGGISYEQY
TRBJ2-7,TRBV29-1,SVGPPPGTGGHEQY
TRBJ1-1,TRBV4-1,ASSLAGDGEAF
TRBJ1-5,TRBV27,ASSNRDSNQPQH
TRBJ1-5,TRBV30,AWGGGYNQPQH
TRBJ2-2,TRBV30,AWSVTGGGGELF
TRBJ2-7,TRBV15,ATSRDLAEQY
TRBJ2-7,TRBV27,ASSPVLAGVYEQY
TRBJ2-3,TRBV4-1,ASSRHLSGTSGRGPTDTQY
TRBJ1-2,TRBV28,ASTARDRVYT
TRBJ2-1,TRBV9,ASSSRGGYNEQF
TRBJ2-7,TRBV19,ASLLARQGAFSEY
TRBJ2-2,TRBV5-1,ASNQGQGTGELF
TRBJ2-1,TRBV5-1,ASGLAGGLSYNEQF
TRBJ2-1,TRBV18,ASSPPRESGRGYNEQF
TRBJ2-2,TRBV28,ASSLTGSTGELF
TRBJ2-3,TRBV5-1,ASSLGLLAGGPGTDTQY
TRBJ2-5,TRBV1,TSSQVFDRVVETQY
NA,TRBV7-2,ASGKAGGTAYEQY
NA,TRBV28,ASRSQRSLSYEQY
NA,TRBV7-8,ANSLGPWTSGTYEQY
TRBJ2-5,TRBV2,ASSVQGPQETQY
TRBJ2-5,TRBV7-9,SSSFRADRGQETQY
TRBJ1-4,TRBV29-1,SVVLPSSNEKLF
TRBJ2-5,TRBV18,ASSGGTEEETQY
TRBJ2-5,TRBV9,ASSTAGVETQY
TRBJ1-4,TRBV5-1,ASSLESGQGTREKLF
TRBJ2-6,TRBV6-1,ASRDTASGANVLT
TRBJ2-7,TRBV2,ASSGTGGYEQY
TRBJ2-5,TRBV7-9,SSRLPPVETQY
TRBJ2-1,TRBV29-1,SVRVQGGGEQF
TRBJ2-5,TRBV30,AWSEAPGTQY
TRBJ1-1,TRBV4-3,ASSQESGGAKAF
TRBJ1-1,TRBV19,ASRDRRSTEAF
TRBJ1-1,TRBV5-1,ASSFRQGTNTEAF
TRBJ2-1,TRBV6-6,ASSYSSTYNEQF
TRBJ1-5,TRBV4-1,ASSQNPGEIWSQPQH
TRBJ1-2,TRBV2,ASREDRLNGYT
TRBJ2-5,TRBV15,ATSRQGMARETQY
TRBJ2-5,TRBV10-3,AISEGQGQGFRETQY
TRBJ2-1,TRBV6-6,ASSYSLGYNEQF
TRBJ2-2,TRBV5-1,ASSLAAAGRNTGELF
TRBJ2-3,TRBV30,AWGKRAWADTQY
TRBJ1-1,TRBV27,ASSFDGRAKAF
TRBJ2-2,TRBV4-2,ASSQAGLGGGELF
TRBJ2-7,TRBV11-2,ASTPAASGVLYEQY
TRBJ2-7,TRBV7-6,ASSPRGFSSYEQY
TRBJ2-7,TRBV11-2,ASSGSLSYEQY
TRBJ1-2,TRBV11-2,ASSLGAIDGYT